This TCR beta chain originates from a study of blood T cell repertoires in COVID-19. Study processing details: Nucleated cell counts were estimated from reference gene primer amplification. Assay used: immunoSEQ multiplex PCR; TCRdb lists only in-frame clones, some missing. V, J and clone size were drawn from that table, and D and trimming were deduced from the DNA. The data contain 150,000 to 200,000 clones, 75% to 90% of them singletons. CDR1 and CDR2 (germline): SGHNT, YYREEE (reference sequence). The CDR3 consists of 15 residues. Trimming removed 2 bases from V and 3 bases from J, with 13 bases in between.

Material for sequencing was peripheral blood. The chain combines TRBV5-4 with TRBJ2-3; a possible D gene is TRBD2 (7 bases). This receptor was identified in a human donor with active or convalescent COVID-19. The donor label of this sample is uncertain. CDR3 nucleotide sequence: TGTGCCAGCAGCTTAAGTGGGGGGGCGACAGATACGCAGTATTTT. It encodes CASSLSGGATDTQYF.